The 11 T cell receptor beta chains given below trace back to one sample, sequenced in a study of T cell responses to AZD1222 COVID-19 vaccine. Assay used: immunoSEQ multiplex PCR; TCRdb lists only in-frame clones, some missing. The table has 100,000 to 150,000 clones, about 90% seen once; the top ten hold approximately 2%. This material consisted of peripheral blood, taken 28 days after the second AZD1222 dose. These receptors all come from an adult who received the AZD1222 COVID-19 vaccine.

The chain couples TRBV5-3 to TRBJ2-5; D unclear. TRBV5-3 is known as an ORF, though its function is uncertain. This CDR3 has 13 amino acids. Trimming cost V 4 bases and J 1 base, with 8 bases left between them. The CDR3 DNA reads TGTGCCAGAAGCAGGACCCCCCAAGAGACCCAGTACTTC. Its translation is CARSRTPQETQYF.

This clone was found a few times. The rearrangement uses TRBV4-1 and TRBJ1-2; D gene uncertain. Germline CDR1 reads MGHRA; CDR2 reads YSYEKL. The CDR3 sequence is 15 residues long. V was cut by 0 bases and J by 5 bases, with 13 bases left in between. CDR3 residues: CASSQEREGRYGYTF. CDR3 DNA: TGCGCCAGCAGCCAAGAACGGGAGGGTCGGTATGGCTACACCTTC.

The chain is built from TRBV19 and TRBJ1-1; maybe TRBD1 (5 bases). The germline V gene encodes CDR1 LNHDA and CDR2 SQIVND (reference sequence). This CDR3 comprises 15 residues. V lost 4 bases, J lost 0 bases, and 12 bases lay in between. The chain's CDR3 is CASSRQGYMNTEAFF. DNA for the CDR3: TGTGCCAGTAGTAGGCAGGGATACATGAACACTGAAGCTTTCTTT.

The genes are TRBV11-3 and TRBJ2-1; maybe TRBD2 (5 bases). The CDR3 length is 12 residues. The V end lost 5 bases, the J end lost 7 bases, and 9 bases lay between the germline ends. Germline V CDR1 and CDR2: SGHNT, YENEEA. CDR3 sequence reads: CASSARRNEQFF. CDR3 in DNA: TGTGCCAGCAGCGCCCGGAGGAATGAGCAGTTCTTC.

The chain couples TRBV5-1 to TRBJ2-5; 11 bases are a match to TRBD2. The CDR3 sequence is 17 residues long. Germline loops: CDR1 SGHRS, CDR2 YFSETQ. V lost 2 bases and J lost 0; bases outside the gene matches: 6. In DNA, the CDR3 is TGCGCCAGCAGCTTCCTAGCGGGGGGCAAGTACCAAGAGACCCAGTACTTC. It translates to CASSFLAGGKYQETQYF.

This clone is a singleton in its sample. The CDR3 sequence is CASSQDRLAREQYV. The CDR3 DNA sequence: TGCGCCAGCAGCCAAGATCGACTAGCGCGGGAGCAGTACGTC. The rearrangement links TRBV4-3 to TRBJ2-7, with 8 bases identical to TRBD2. The germline V gene encodes CDR1 LGHNA and CDR2 YSLEER. Trimming removed 0 bases from V and 7 bases from J; junction bases left unmatched: 5. CDR3 length: 14 residues.

This sequence joins TRBV18 and TRBJ1-2; D remains ambiguous. CDR1 KGHSH and CDR2 LQKENI come from the germline V gene. The CDR3 has 14 amino acids. The ends were cut back, 4 bases at V and 6 bases at J, with 15 bases in the middle. DNA for the CDR3: TGTGCCAGCTCACGGGCGCCACGGGATGATGGCTACACCTTC. It translates to CASSRAPRDDGYTF.

The chain combines TRBV19 with TRBJ2-3, with D perhaps TRBD1 or TRBD2 (6 bases each). V was shortened by 5 bases and J by 2 bases, with 17 bases between the two germline ends. Germline V gene data show CDR1 as LNHDA and CDR2 as SQIVND (reference sequence). The CDR3 has 16 amino acids. The CDR3 coding sequence is TGTGCCAGTAGTTGGGTGGGGGCGGGACCCACAGATACGCAGTATTTT. This encodes CASSWVGAGPTDTQYF. Looking up the rest from reference TRBV19 and TRBJ2-3 gives the full variable domain: DGGITQSPKYLFRKEGQNVTLSCEQNLNHDAMYWYRQDPGQGLRLIYYSQIVNDFQKGDIAEGYSVSREKKESFPLTVTSAQKNPTAFYLCASSWVGAGPTDTQYFGPGTRLTVL.

The V gene is TRBV2, the J gene TRBJ1-2; maybe TRBD1 (6 bases). CDR1 is SNHLY, CDR2 FYNNEI, per germline. V lost 6 bases and J 12 bases, leaving 11 bases between the germline ends. CDR3 length equals 10 residues. The CDR3: CASRRDIHTF. CDR3 bases: TGTGCCAGCAGGAGGGACATCCACACCTTC.

The genes are TRBV29-1 and TRBJ1-1; no clear D. The germline V gene has CDR1 SQVTM and CDR2 ANQGSEA. The CDR3 spans 13 residues. V was shortened by 0 bases and J by 0 bases, with 5 bases between the two germline ends. The CDR3 DNA reads TGCAGCGTTGAAGAAGAGATGAACACTGAAGCTTTCTTT. It specifies CSVEEEMNTEAFF.

The chain carries TRBV2 and TRBJ1-2, with D maybe TRBD1 (6 bases). The CDR3 is made up of 16 amino acids. V lost 0 bases, J lost 2 bases, and 13 bases lay in between. In germline, CDR1 is SNHLY, CDR2 FYNNEI. CDR3: CASSEALQGLNYGYTF. The CDR3 DNA follows: TGTGCCAGCAGTGAAGCGCTTCAGGGGCTCAACTATGGCTACACCTTC.